Following are 8 T cell receptor beta chains from one sample sequenced in a study of T cell responses to AZD1222 COVID-19 vaccine. Profiled with immunoSEQ multiplex PCR; TCRdb holds only in-frame clones, not every one. The sample contains 150,000 to 200,000 clones, around 92% of which appear only once. The sequencing here drew on peripheral blood, taken 28 days after the second AZD1222 dose. These receptors came from an adult who received the AZD1222 COVID-19 vaccine.

This sequence joins TRBV7-9 and TRBJ1-1; D unclear. Germline-derived CDR1 and CDR2 are SEHNR and FQNEAQ (reference sequence). V was shortened by 5 bases and J by 3 bases, with 16 bases between the two germline ends. The CDR3 totals 15 residues. CDR3 loop: CASSVRIDIYTEAFF. CDR3 nucleotide sequence: TGTGCCAGCAGCGTAAGAATTGACATCTACACTGAAGCTTTCTTT.

This clone has ten or more counts. The chain joins TRBV6-2 or TRBV6-3 to TRBJ2-6; no reliable D call. The V gene's germline CDR1 is MNHEY and CDR2 SVGEGT. The CDR3 extends over 15 amino acids. The V end was cut by 2 bases, the J end by 2 bases, with 7 bases between. CDR3 protein: CASSYNAAGANVLTF. In DNA form, the CDR3 reads TGTGCCAGCAGTTACAATGCGGCTGGGGCCAACGTCCTGACTTTC.

This chain uses TRBV7-2 with TRBJ1-3; D uncertain. This CDR3 has 15 residues. Per germline, CDR1 SGHTA and CDR2 FQGNSA. Trimming cost V 5 bases and J 3 bases, with 14 bases left between them. The CDR3 sequence is CASSLGKPDGNTIYF. CDR3 DNA: TGTGCCAGCAGCCTGGGGAAACCTGATGGAAACACCATATATTTT.

This chain links TRBV18 with TRBJ2-1; D is possibly TRBD1 or TRBD2 (7 bases each). The V gene lost 0 bases and the J gene lost 5 bases, with 14 bases spanning the gap. There are 16 residues in the CDR3. CDR1 is KGHSH and CDR2 is LQKENI in the germline V gene. The CDR3 protein is CASSPPSQGGNNEQFF. CDR3 nucleotide sequence: TGTGCCAGCTCACCACCTTCCCAGGGGGGGAACAATGAGCAGTTCTTC.

The chain couples TRBV24-1 to TRBJ2-1, with 9 bases identical to TRBD2. The CDR3 is made up of 17 amino acids. V lost 4 bases to trimming and J lost 9 bases; unmatched junction nucleotides: 15. The V gene's germline CDR1 is KGHDR and CDR2 SFDVKD. The CDR3 loop is CATSDLGKGLASTEQFF. For the CDR3, the DNA is TGTGCCACCAGTGACCTGGGGAAGGGACTAGCTTCCACTGAGCAGTTCTTC.

The chain has TRBV19 and TRBJ2-7; 7 bases agree with TRBD1. The CDR3 has 14 amino acids. Germline V CDR1 and CDR2: LNHDA, SQIVND (reference sequence). V lost 3 bases and J lost 6; bases outside the gene matches: 8. The CDR3 region is CASSIRGTEGEQYF. The DNA of the CDR3 is TGTGCCAGTAGTATTAGGGGGACAGAAGGCGAGCAGTACTTC. Full variable domain (remainder filled in from reference TRBV19 and TRBJ2-7): DGGITQSPKYLFRKEGQNVTLSCEQNLNHDAMYWYRQDPGQGLRLIYYSQIVNDFQKGDIAEGYSVSREKKESFPLTVTSAQKNPTAFYLCASSIRGTEGEQYFGPGTRLTVT.

V usage is TRBV7-9 and J usage is TRBJ1-2, with TRBD1 as a possible D gene (6 bases). Germline CDR1 and CDR2: SEHNR and FQNEAQ (reference sequence). The CDR3 totals 15 residues. Trimming took 2 bases from V and 3 from J, leaving 13 bases between them. The CDR3 DNA is TGTGCCAGCAGCTTAATGGCAGGGGTATACTATGGCTACACCTTC. Protein sequence: CASSLMAGVYYGYTF.

V usage is TRBV11-2 and J usage is TRBJ2-7; D uncertain. The V gene lost 4 bases and the J gene lost 5 bases, with 9 bases spanning the gap. This CDR3 has 12 amino acids. Germline V gene data show CDR1 as SGHAT and CDR2 as FQNNGV. CDR3 residues: CASSWGSHEQYF. The CDR3 nucleotides read TGTGCCAGCAGCTGGGGTAGCCACGAGCAGTACTTC.